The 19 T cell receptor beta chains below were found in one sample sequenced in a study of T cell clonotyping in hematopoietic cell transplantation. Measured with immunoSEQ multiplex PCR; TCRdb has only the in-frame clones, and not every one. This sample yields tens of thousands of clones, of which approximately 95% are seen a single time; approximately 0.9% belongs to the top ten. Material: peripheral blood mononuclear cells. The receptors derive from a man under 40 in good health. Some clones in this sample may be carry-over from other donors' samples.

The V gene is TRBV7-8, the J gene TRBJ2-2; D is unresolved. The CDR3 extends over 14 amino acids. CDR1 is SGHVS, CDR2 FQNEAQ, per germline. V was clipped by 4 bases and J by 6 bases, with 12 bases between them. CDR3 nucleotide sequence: TGTGCCAGCAGCTCCTATAGATTCGCCGGGGAGCTGTTTTTT. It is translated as CASSSYRFAGELFF.

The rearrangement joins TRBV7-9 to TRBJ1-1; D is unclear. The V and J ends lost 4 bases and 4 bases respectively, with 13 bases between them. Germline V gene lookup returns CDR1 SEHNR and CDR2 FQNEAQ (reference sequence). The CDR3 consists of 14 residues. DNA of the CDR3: TGTGCCAGCAGCTCGGACGGCTACCCCACTGAAGCTTTCTTT. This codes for CASSSDGYPTEAFF.

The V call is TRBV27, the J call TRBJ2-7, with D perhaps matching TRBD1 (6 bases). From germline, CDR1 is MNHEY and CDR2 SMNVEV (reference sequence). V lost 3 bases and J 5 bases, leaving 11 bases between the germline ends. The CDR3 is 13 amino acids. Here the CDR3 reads CASSFSGANEQYF. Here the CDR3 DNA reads TGTGCCAGCAGTTTTTCAGGGGCCAACGAGCAGTACTTC.

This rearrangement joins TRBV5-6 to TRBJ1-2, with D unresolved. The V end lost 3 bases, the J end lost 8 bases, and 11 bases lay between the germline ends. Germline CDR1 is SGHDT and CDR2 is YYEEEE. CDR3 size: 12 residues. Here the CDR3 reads CASSYQAGGYTF. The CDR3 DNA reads TGTGCCAGCAGCTATCAGGCAGGAGGCTACACCTTC. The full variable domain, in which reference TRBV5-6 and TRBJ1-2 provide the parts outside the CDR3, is DAGVTQSPTHLIKTRGQQVTLRCSPKSGHDTVSWYQQALGQGPQFIFQYYEEEERQRGNFPDRFSGHQFPNYSSELNVNALLLGDSALYLCASSYQAGGYTFGSGTRLTVV.

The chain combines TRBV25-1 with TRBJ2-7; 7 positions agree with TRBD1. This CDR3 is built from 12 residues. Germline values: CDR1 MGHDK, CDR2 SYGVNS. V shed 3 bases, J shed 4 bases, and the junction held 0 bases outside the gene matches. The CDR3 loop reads CASSEGQYEQYF. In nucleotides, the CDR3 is TGTGCCAGCAGTGAGGGACAGTACGAGCAGTACTTC.

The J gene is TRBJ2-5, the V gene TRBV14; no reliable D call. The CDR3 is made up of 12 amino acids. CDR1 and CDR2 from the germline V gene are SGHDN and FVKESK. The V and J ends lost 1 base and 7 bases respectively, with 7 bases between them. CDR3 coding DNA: TGTGCCAGCAGCCAAGGAGAATTGACCCAGTACTTC. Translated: CASSQGELTQYF.

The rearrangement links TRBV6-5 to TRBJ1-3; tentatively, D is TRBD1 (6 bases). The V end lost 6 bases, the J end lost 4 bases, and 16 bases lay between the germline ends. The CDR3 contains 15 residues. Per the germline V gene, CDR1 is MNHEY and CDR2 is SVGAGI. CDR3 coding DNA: TGTGCCAGCAGGGATTATCAGGACAGCGGAAACACCATATATTTT. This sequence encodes CASRDYQDSGNTIYF.

This CDR3 reads CASSLRDRVGTSGGRFGTGELFF. CDR3 DNA: TGCGCCAGCAGCTTAAGGGACAGGGTAGGGACTAGCGGGGGGCGGTTCGGCACCGGGGAGCTGTTTTTT. The V and J genes are TRBV5-1 and TRBJ2-2; the match to TRBD2 covers 15 bases. CDR3 length: 23 residues. V lost 2 bases, J lost 4 bases, and 21 bases stayed unmatched. Germline-derived CDR1 and CDR2 are SGHRS and YFSETQ.

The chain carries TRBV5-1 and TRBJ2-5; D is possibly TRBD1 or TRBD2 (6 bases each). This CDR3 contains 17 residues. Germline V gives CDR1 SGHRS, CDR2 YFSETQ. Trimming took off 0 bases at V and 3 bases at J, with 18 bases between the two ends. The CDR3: CASSLAYKGGGEETQYF. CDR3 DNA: TGCGCCAGCAGCTTGGCCTACAAGGGGGGCGGGGAAGAGACCCAGTACTTC.

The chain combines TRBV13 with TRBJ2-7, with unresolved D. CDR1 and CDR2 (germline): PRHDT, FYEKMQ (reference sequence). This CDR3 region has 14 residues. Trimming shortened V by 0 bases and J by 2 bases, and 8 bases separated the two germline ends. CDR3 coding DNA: TGTGCCAGCAGCTTAGGCGACGGAACCTACGAGCAGTACTTC. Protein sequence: CASSLGDGTYEQYF.

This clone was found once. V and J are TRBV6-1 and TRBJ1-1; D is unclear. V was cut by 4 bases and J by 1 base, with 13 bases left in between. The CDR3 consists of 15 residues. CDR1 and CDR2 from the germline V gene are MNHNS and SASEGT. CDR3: CASSGGLFPNTEAFF. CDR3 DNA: TGTGCCAGCAGTGGAGGACTATTCCCGAACACTGAAGCTTTCTTT.

The CDR3 coding sequence is TGCGCCAGCAGCCACCTCAGGGTTTCGAGCACTGAAGCTTTCTTT. Protein: CASSHLRVSSTEAFF. The chain is built from TRBV4-1 and TRBJ1-1, with D tentatively TRBD1 (5 bases). This CDR3 has 15 residues. The V gene's germline CDR1 is MGHRA and CDR2 YSYEKL. V was pared by 3 bases and J by 4 bases, with 15 bases between.

CDR3 sequence reads: CASSLGQMAEAFF. In nucleotides, the CDR3 is TGTGCCAGCAGTTTGGGACAGATGGCTGAAGCTTTCTTT. The genes are TRBV28 and TRBJ1-1; 7 bases agree with TRBD1. The trim removed 3 bases at V and 6 bases at J, leaving 4 bases unmatched. This CDR3 comprises 13 residues. CDR1 and CDR2 (germline): MDHEN, SYDVKM.

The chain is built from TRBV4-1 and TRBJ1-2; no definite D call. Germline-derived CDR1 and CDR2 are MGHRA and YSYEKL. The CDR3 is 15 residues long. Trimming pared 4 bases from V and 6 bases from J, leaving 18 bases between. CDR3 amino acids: CASSLDPAGRDGYTF. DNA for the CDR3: TGCGCCAGCAGCCTCGACCCGGCGGGGAGGGATGGCTACACCTTC.

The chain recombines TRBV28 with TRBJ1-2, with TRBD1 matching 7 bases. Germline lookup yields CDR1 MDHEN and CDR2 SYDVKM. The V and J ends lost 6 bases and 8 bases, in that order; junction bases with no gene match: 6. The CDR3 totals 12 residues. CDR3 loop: CASSRDRRGYTF. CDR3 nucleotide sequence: TGTGCCAGCAGCCGGGACAGACGCGGCTACACCTTC.

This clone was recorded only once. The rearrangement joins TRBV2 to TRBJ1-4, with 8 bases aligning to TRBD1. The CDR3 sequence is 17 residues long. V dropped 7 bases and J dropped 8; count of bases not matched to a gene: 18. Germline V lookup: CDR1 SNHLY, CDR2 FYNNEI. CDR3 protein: CASTGGDRSRMWEKLFF. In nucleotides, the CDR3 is TGTGCCAGCACGGGGGGGGACAGGTCCCGAATGTGGGAAAAACTGTTTTTT.

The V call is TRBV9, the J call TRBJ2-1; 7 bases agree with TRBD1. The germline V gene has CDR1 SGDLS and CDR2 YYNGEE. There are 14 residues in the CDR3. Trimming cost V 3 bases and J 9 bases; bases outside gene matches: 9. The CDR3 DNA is TGTGCCAGCAGCGCCGGGACAGCCCTCCTTGAGCAGTTCTTC. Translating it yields CASSAGTALLEQFF.

Written as DNA, the CDR3 is TGTGCCAGCAGCTTAGTTGCGCTCCCCAGCTCTGGAAACACCATATATTTT. Translating it yields CASSLVALPSSGNTIYF. This chain uses TRBV7-6 with TRBJ1-3; D unclear. There are 17 residues in the CDR3. Trimming took off 1 base at V and 0 bases at J, with 13 bases between the two ends. The V gene's germline CDR1 is SGHVS and CDR2 FNYEAQ. The complete variable domain, with remaining parts taken from reference TRBV7-6 and TRBJ1-3, reads GAGVSQSPRYKVTKRGQDVALRCDPISGHVSLYWYRQALGQGPEFLTYFNYEAQQDKSGLPNDRFSAERPEGSISTLTIQRTEQRDSAMYRCASSLVALPSSGNTIYFGEGSWLTVV.

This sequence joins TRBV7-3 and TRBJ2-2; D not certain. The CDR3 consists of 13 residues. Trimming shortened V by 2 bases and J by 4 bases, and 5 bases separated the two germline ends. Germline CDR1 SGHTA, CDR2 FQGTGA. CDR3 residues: CASSLLGTGELFF. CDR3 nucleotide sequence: TGTGCCAGCAGCTTATTGGGCACCGGGGAGCTGTTTTTT.